The clone carrying this T cell receptor beta chain qualifies as medium-sized (0.01 to 0.1%). What it recognizes is unknown. Germline CDR1 is SEHNR and CDR2 is FQNEAQ (reference sequence). The ends were cut back, 5 bases at V and 4 bases at J, with 18 bases in the middle. This CDR3 has 17 amino acids. The record originates from a study of neurological immune-mediated disorders. Findings and limits, study-wide: Expansion of TCR clones was greatest in HTLV-1-associated myelopathy and smallest in multiple sclerosis, where it fell below that of healthy controls.

cDNA was made by 5'RACE with 10-nucleotide random UMIs. Sequencing runs each yielded over 170 million TCR-beta sequences from 15-18 subjects. TCRdb ran MiXCR on the 5' RACE reads and lists one entry per CDR3 protein. The sample carries about 21,000 distinct CDR3 sequences, approximately 15% recorded once. Sequencing was done on a sample of PBMCs. The chain has TRBV7-9 and TRBJ1-6, with D possibly TRBD1 on 5 matching bases. This receptor was taken from a female donor with HTLV-1-associated myelopathy (HAM/TSP). The CDR3 sequence is CASSPAWDGPYNSPLHF. DNA of the CDR3: TGTGCCAGCAGCCCCGCCTGGGACGGCCCGTATAATTCACCCCTCCACTTT.